The next 19 T cell receptor beta chains were all read from a single sample in a study of CD8 T cells in ankylosing spondylitis. One entry per CDR3 protein results from TCRdb running MiXCR on the 5' RACE reads. The sample lists approximately 25,000 distinct CDR3 sequences, roughly 2.5% occurring once. The sample taken for sequencing was blood, either unsorted or a sorted T cell fraction (not recorded which). The source is a female donor with ankylosing spondylitis or in good health (not recorded which).

This clonotype has a count of ten or more. V usage is TRBV9 and J usage is TRBJ2-7; 14 bases agree with TRBD2. CDR3 length equals 16 residues. The germline V gene encodes CDR1 SGDLS and CDR2 YYNGEE. Trimming took 4 bases from V and 9 from J; bases not matched to a gene: 12. CDR3 coding DNA: TGTGCCAGCAGCCCGGGACTAGCGGGAGAGGTCCTTGGGCAGTACTTC. Encoded protein: CASSPGLAGEVLGQYF.

This clonotype has a count of ten or more. The genes are TRBV9 and TRBJ2-7; D remains unclear. There are 14 residues in the CDR3. Trimming shortened V by 0 bases and J by 3 bases, and 10 bases separated the two germline ends. Per the germline V gene, CDR1 is SGDLS and CDR2 is YYNGEE. The CDR3 region is CASSVDGASYEQYF. The CDR3 DNA reads as TGTGCCAGCAGCGTAGATGGAGCGAGCTACGAGCAGTACTTC. The full variable domain, in which reference TRBV9 and TRBJ2-7 provide the parts outside the CDR3, is DSGVTQTPKHLITATGQRVTLRCSPRSGDLSVYWYQQSLDQGLQFLIQYYNGEERAKGNILERFSAQQFPDLHSELNLSSLELGDSALYFCASSVDGASYEQYFGPGTRLTVT.

This clonotype appeared many times. The gene calls are TRBV9 and TRBJ2-4; 7 bases fit TRBD1. Trimming at V came to 3 bases and at J to 6 bases, leaving 6 bases not matched to a gene. The CDR3 is 14 residues long. Germline CDR1 reads SGDLS; CDR2 reads YYNGEE. Here the CDR3 DNA reads TGTGCCAGCAGCGCCGCTACAGGGGTAAACATTCAGTACTTC. Encoded protein: CASSAATGVNIQYF.

This clonotype was detected many times. This sequence joins TRBV9 and TRBJ1-2; D not certain. There are 15 residues in the CDR3. The germline gives CDR1 SGDLS, CDR2 YYNGEE. The V end was cut by 2 bases, the J end by 2 bases, with 13 bases between. Here the CDR3 reads CASSVWGGSNYGYTF. The CDR3 bases are TGTGCCAGCAGCGTTTGGGGAGGATCGAACTATGGCTACACCTTC.

V gene TRBV29-1 combines with J gene TRBJ2-5, with 9 bases matching TRBD2. Germline assignment: CDR1 SQVTM and CDR2 ANQGSEA. V was pared by 3 bases and J by 2 bases, with 7 bases of the junction left unmatched. The CDR3 extends over 15 amino acids. DNA for the CDR3: TGCAGCGTTGACCCCCTAGCGGGGACTCAAGAGACCCAGTACTTC. Residues: CSVDPLAGTQETQYF.

In its sample, this clonotype was seen many times. CDR3 sequence: CASSLTTASEQYF. The DNA for the CDR3 is TGTGCCAGCAGTTTAACGACGGCAAGCGAGCAGTACTTC. The genes are TRBV28 and TRBJ2-7; D gene uncertain. The CDR3 extends over 13 amino acids. CDR1 is MDHEN and CDR2 is SYDVKM in the germline V gene. Trimming removed 2 bases at V and 6 bases at J, with 11 bases between.

This clonotype was counted ten times or more. The gene calls are TRBV9 and TRBJ2-7; 8 bases agree with TRBD2. Germline CDR1 SGDLS, CDR2 YYNGEE. After removal of 2 bases from V and 0 bases from J, the junction contained 4 bases not matched to a gene. CDR3 length equals 15 residues. In DNA form, the CDR3 reads TGTGCCAGCAGCGTCGCAGCGGGAGTCTCCTACGAGCAGTACTTC. It yields the protein CASSVAAGVSYEQYF.

This clonotype was observed at least ten times. The chain uses TRBV9 and TRBJ2-5, with 13 bases that match TRBD2. This CDR3 region has 16 residues. J was trimmed by 5 bases and V by 4 bases; bases with no gene match: 8. Looked up from germline, CDR1 is SGDLS and CDR2 is YYNGEE. This CDR3 reads CASSSRTSGSFETQYF. DNA of the CDR3: TGTGCCAGCAGCTCCAGGACTAGCGGGAGTTTTGAGACCCAGTACTTC.

This clonotype was recorded at least ten times. The gene calls are TRBV9 and TRBJ2-1; TRBD1 is a possible D gene (5 bases). The CDR3 is 14 amino acids. Looked up from germline, CDR1 is SGDLS and CDR2 is YYNGEE. The V end lost 3 bases, the J end lost 5 bases, and 12 bases lay between the germline ends. The CDR3 spells CASSGAGQDNEQFF. CDR3 coding DNA: TGTGCCAGCAGCGGGGCAGGGCAAGACAATGAGCAGTTCTTC.

This clonotype showed up many times. This rearrangement joins TRBV9 to TRBJ2-2; TRBD2 aligns across 7 bases. The CDR3 has 16 amino acids. From germline, CDR1 is SGDLS and CDR2 YYNGEE. V lost 0 bases and J lost 5; bases outside the gene matches: 7. This CDR3 is CASSVGPGGDTGELFF. The CDR3 DNA sequence: TGTGCCAGCAGCGTAGGTCCTGGGGGGGATACCGGGGAGCTGTTTTTT.

This clonotype was picked up many times. The V and J genes are TRBV9 and TRBJ2-7, with 7 bases aligning to TRBD1. Germline V gene sequence: CDR1 SGDLS, CDR2 YYNGEE. This CDR3 region has 15 residues. Trimming at V came to 0 bases and at J to 2 bases, leaving 5 bases not matched to a gene. The CDR3 DNA sequence: TGTGCCAGCAGCGTAGATGGGACAGTAACCTACGAGCAGTACTTC. The encoded protein is CASSVDGTVTYEQYF.

This clonotype was counted ten times or more. The V call is TRBV9, the J call TRBJ2-2, with TRBD1 matching 11 bases. Unmatched junction bases numbered 3, after V lost 3 bases and J lost 2 bases. The CDR3 extends over 16 amino acids. The germline V gene has CDR1 SGDLS and CDR2 YYNGEE. The CDR3 sequence: CASSARTGGNTGELFF. As DNA, the CDR3 is TGTGCCAGCAGCGCTCGGACAGGGGGCAACACCGGGGAGCTGTTTTTT.

In its sample, this clonotype is medium-sized. The gene calls are TRBV9 and TRBJ2-1, with 8 bases matching TRBD2. V was pared by 3 bases and J by 8 bases, with 13 bases of the junction left unmatched. The CDR3 has 16 residues. Germline loops: CDR1 SGDLS, CDR2 YYNGEE. CDR3 sequence reads: CASSATGTRATDEQFF. The CDR3 DNA follows: TGTGCCAGCAGCGCTACCGGGACTAGGGCTACCGATGAGCAGTTCTTC.

This clonotype occurred many times. The gene calls are TRBV9 and TRBJ2-7; D tentatively fits TRBD1 or TRBD2 (5 bases each). Looked up from germline, CDR1 is SGDLS and CDR2 is YYNGEE. CDR3 length equals 15 residues. Trimming removed 0 bases at V and 2 bases at J, with 12 bases between. CDR3: CASSVEVGPTYEQYF. The CDR3 DNA is TGTGCCAGCAGCGTAGAGGTGGGACCAACCTACGAGCAGTACTTC.

The sample holds many counts of this clonotype. V gene TRBV9 combines with J gene TRBJ1-3, with D tentatively TRBD1 (6 bases). V was shortened by 0 bases and J by 0 bases, with 7 bases between the two germline ends. The germline CDR1 and CDR2 sequences are SGDLS and YYNGEE. The CDR3 runs to 15 residues. In DNA form, the CDR3 reads TGTGCCAGCAGCGTAGGGGGGCTCTCTGGAAACACCATATATTTT. Translation: CASSVGGLSGNTIYF.

This clonotype appeared many times. CDR3 sequence: CASSPTSELPDTQYF. Written as DNA, the CDR3 is TGTGCCAGCAGCCCAACTAGCGAACTACCAGATACGCAGTATTTT. The chain joins TRBV9 to TRBJ2-3, with 7 bases matching TRBD2. Germline CDR1 reads SGDLS; CDR2 reads YYNGEE. This CDR3 contains 15 residues. The V segment lost 4 bases and the J segment 4 bases; nucleotides outside the gene matches: 9.

In its sample, this clonotype was seen many times. Written as DNA, the CDR3 is TGTGCCAGCAGCCCCCGCCCGGGAGCGGATCTCACCGGGGAGCTGTTTTTT. Protein product: CASSPRPGADLTGELFF. The chain employs TRBV9 and TRBJ2-2; D possibly corresponds to TRBD2 (6 bases). Germline values: CDR1 SGDLS, CDR2 YYNGEE. Trimming pared 4 bases from V and 4 bases from J, leaving 20 bases between. The CDR3 runs to 17 residues.

This clonotype was found many times. The J gene is TRBJ1-6, the V gene TRBV9, with D tentatively TRBD1 (6 bases). Germline CDR1 reads SGDLS; CDR2 reads YYNGEE. The CDR3 has 15 amino acids. The germline V and J ends were trimmed by 2 bases and 7 bases, with 13 bases remaining between them. The CDR3 DNA reads as TGTGCCAGCAGCGTTGGCCAGGGGCAAAATTCACCCCTCCACTTT. Amino acids: CASSVGQGQNSPLHF.

This clonotype was seen at least ten times. This chain uses TRBV9 with TRBJ2-7; the match to TRBD1 covers 9 bases. CDR3 length equals 20 residues. The V gene end was trimmed by 3 bases and the J gene end by 3 bases; junction bases not matched to a gene: 22. Germline-derived CDR1 and CDR2 are SGDLS and YYNGEE. The CDR3 DNA reads TGTGCCAGCAGCGCCGTGAGAGGGTCGGGAACGGGACAGGGAAACTACGAGCAGTACTTC. This sequence encodes CASSAVRGSGTGQGNYEQYF.